This T cell receptor (beta chain) was identified in a study of cytotoxic CD8 clonotypes in ibrutinib-treated CLL. Trimming pared 2 bases from V and 11 bases from J, leaving 15 bases between. CDR3 length: 13 amino acids. Germline assignment: CDR1 MNHNS and CDR2 SASEGT. TCRdb's copy holds only in-frame clones and misses some; the assay was immunoSEQ multiplex PCR. The repertoire holds nearly 50,000 clones, about three fifths seen once, with less than 30% in the top ten. The chain recombines TRBV6-1 with TRBJ1-1; D is perhaps TRBD1 (6 bases). The TCR was taken from a human donor with chronic lymphocytic leukemia. The material sequenced was PBMCs, taken after 24 months of ibrutinib treatment. The CDR3 DNA is TGTGCCAGCAGTGAACCGGGGGCAGGGCGGGCTTTCTTT. Translating it yields CASSEPGAGRAFF.